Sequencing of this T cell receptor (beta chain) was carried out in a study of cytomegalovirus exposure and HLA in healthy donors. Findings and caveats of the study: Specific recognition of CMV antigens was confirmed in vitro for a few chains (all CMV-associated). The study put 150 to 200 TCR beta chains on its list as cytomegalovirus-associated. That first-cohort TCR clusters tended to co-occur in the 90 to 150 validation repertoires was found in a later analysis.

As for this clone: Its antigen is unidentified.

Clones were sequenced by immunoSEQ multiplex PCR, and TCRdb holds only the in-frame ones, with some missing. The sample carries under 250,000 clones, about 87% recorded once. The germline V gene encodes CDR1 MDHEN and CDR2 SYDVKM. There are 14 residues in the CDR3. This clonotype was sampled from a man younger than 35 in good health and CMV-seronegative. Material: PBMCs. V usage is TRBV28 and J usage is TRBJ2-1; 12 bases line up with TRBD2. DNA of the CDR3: TGTGCGTCCTGGACTAGCGGGGCCTACAATGAGCAGTTCTTC. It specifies CASWTSGAYNEQFF.